The present T cell receptor (beta chain) was sequenced within a study of PD-1 blockade in classical Hodgkin lymphoma. Broader study findings: Newly diagnosed patients and complete responders had comparable diversity at baseline. Some patients started nivolumab under 1 year after ASCT, and they were excluded.

Time point defined: cycle 4 day 1 (C4D1), after less than 7 weeks of nivolumab. Relapses following autologous stem cell transplantation were seen in all patients, with brentuximab vedotin exposure varying. Complete response, partial response or progressive disease was each patient's best response. As concerns this clone: What it recognizes is unknown.

V lost 6 bases to trimming and J lost 0 bases; unmatched junction nucleotides: 6. This CDR3 contains 15 residues. The germline CDR1 and CDR2 sequences are MNHEY and SVGAGI. Sequenced by immunoSEQ multiplex PCR; TCRdb stores in-frame clones only, minus some. Of about 96,000 clones detected, just over 90% appear once; the ten largest clones hold just under 2%. Sequenced here: peripheral blood mononuclear cells (PBMCs), sampled before the fourth cycle of nivolumab. This sequence was found in a human donor with classical Hodgkin lymphoma. J is TRBJ1-2 and V is TRBV6-5, with 8 bases matching TRBD1. CDR3 nucleotide sequence: TGTGCCAGCAGCGGACAGGGTGGGACTAACTATGGCTACACCTTC. The encoded protein is CASSGQGGTNYGYTF.